The 17 T cell receptor beta chains in this list originate from one sample, sequenced in a study of T cell changes during pregnancy in multiple sclerosis. Sequenced by immunoSEQ multiplex PCR; TCRdb stores in-frame clones only, minus some. The sample has roughly 64,000 clones, about 96% seen once. The sample here was CD8+ T cells from peripheral blood mononuclear cells, taken after pregnancy. These receptors were obtained from a female donor with multiple sclerosis, enrolled in a pregnancy study.

The chain uses TRBV11-2 and TRBJ2-2; the D gene is possibly TRBD1 (5 bases). Germline CDR1 reads SGHAT; CDR2 reads FQNNGV. V was trimmed by 10 bases and J by 0 bases, leaving 12 bases between them. The CDR3 has 14 amino acids. CDR3 bases: TGTGCCACGTTGGGGCCCCCGAACACCGGGGAGCTGTTTTTT. As protein: CATLGPPNTGELFF.

CDR3: CASSLAGSGEQFF. CDR3 bases: TGTGCCAGCAGCTTAGCAGGCAGCGGTGAGCAGTTCTTC. The V gene is TRBV7-9, the J gene TRBJ2-1, with TRBD2 as a possible D gene (5 bases). The V end lost 0 bases, the J end lost 9 bases, and 9 bases lay between the germline ends. Germline V lookup: CDR1 SEHNR, CDR2 FQNEAQ (reference sequence). The CDR3 totals 13 residues.

The rearrangement joins TRBV6-5 to TRBJ2-1, with D tentatively TRBD1 (5 bases). V was shortened by 6 bases and J by 5 bases, with 17 bases between the two germline ends. The CDR3 contains 15 residues. Germline V gene sequence: CDR1 MNHEY, CDR2 SVGAGI. The chain's CDR3 is CASSKQVLLNNEQFF. The DNA for the CDR3 is TGTGCCAGCAGCAAACAGGTTCTTTTGAACAATGAGCAGTTCTTC.

The V and J genes are TRBV28 and TRBJ2-7; D ambiguous. The CDR3 has 13 residues. Per germline, CDR1 MDHEN and CDR2 SYDVKM. Deletions cut 8 bases from V and 2 bases from J, with 13 bases between. In DNA, the CDR3 is TGTGCCAGCTGGGCAATAGGTACCTACGAGCAGTACTTC. This translates into CASWAIGTYEQYF.

This rearrangement joins TRBV29-1 to TRBJ2-7, with D possibly being TRBD2 (6 bases). V shed 4 bases and J shed 0 bases, with 13 bases lying between them. The germline V gene encodes CDR1 SQVTM and CDR2 ANQGSEA. The CDR3 is 14 residues long. CDR3 sequence reads: CSVVSRGTSYEQYF. In DNA form, the CDR3 reads TGCAGCGTTGTCTCGCGCGGGACCTCCTACGAGCAGTACTTC.

The chain carries TRBV19 and TRBJ2-7; 9 bases are a match to TRBD1. This CDR3 has 13 amino acids. CDR1 is LNHDA and CDR2 is SQIVND in the germline V gene (reference sequence). V lost 9 bases to trimming and J lost 6 bases; unmatched junction nucleotides: 9. CDR3 DNA: TGTGCCAGCTCCGGGACAGGGCTTACCGAGCAGTACTTC. Its translation: CASSGTGLTEQYF.

V is TRBV27 and J is TRBJ2-5; D not certain. The CDR3 has 15 amino acids. Germline assignment: CDR1 MNHEY and CDR2 SMNVEV (reference sequence). The ends were cut back, 3 bases at V and 3 bases at J, with 14 bases in the middle. In DNA form, the CDR3 reads TGTGCCAGCAGTTTTCACCACGCACAGAAAGAGACCCAGTACTTC. Its protein product is CASSFHHAQKETQYF.

V gene TRBV7-2 combines with J gene TRBJ2-7; TRBD2 matches at 11 bases. V trimming: 4 bases; J trimming: 5 bases; junction bases outside the gene matches: 4. Per germline, CDR1 SGHTA and CDR2 FQGNSA. The CDR3 totals 14 residues. CDR3 bases: TGTGCCAGCAGCTCGGAACTAGCGGGAGACGAGCAGTACTTC. This sequence encodes CASSSELAGDEQYF. The full variable domain, rest sourced from reference TRBV7-2 and TRBJ2-7, is GAGVSQSPSNKVTEKGKDVELRCDPISGHTALYWYRQSLGQGLEFLIYFQGNSAPDKSGLPSDRFSAERTGGSVSTLTIQRTQQEDSAVYLCASSSELAGDEQYFGPGTRLTVT.

The gene calls are TRBV10-3 and TRBJ1-1, with a possible D match to TRBD1 (6 bases). V was shortened by 7 bases and J by 1 base, with 13 bases between the two germline ends. Germline V gene sequence: CDR1 ENHRY, CDR2 SYGVKD. This CDR3 region has 14 residues. CDR3 residues: CAIKREGGNTEAFF. DNA of the CDR3: TGTGCCATCAAGCGAGAAGGGGGGAACACTGAAGCTTTCTTT.

This clone was found a few times. The chain employs TRBV19 and TRBJ1-5; D is ambiguous. V was clipped by 6 bases and J by 7 bases, with 10 bases between them. CDR3 size: 12 residues. Germline assignment: CDR1 LNHDA and CDR2 SQIVND (reference sequence). CDR3 bases: TGTGCCAGTAGCCTCGGAGTACAGCCCCAGCATTTT. It specifies CASSLGVQPQHF. Drawing the rest from reference TRBV19 and TRBJ1-5, the complete variable domain is DGGITQSPKYLFRKEGQNVTLSCEQNLNHDAMYWYRQDPGQGLRLIYYSQIVNDFQKGDIAEGYSVSREKKESFPLTVTSAQKNPTAFYLCASSLGVQPQHFGDGTRLSIL.

A remark on this clone: The identical CDR3 is also encoded by other nucleotide sequences in the sample. The chain employs TRBV7-9 and TRBJ1-2; D is perhaps TRBD1 (6 bases). CDR1 is SEHNR and CDR2 is FQNEAQ in the germline V gene (reference sequence). CDR3 length: 12 residues. Trimming shortened V by 1 base and J by 8 bases, and 8 bases separated the two germline ends. CDR3 sequence: CASSLDRDGYTF. For the CDR3, the DNA is TGTGCCAGCAGCTTAGACAGGGACGGCTACACCTTC.

The chain joins TRBV25-1 to TRBJ2-7, with no clear D. Between the trimmed V and J ends, which lost 0 bases and 7 bases, there was a span of 4 bases. Looked up from germline, CDR1 is MGHDK and CDR2 is SYGVNS. This CDR3 comprises 11 residues. This chain's CDR3 is CASSEYSEQYF. CDR3 sequence (DNA): TGTGCCAGCAGTGAATATAGTGAGCAGTACTTC.

This rearrangement joins TRBV5-1 to TRBJ2-1; D is undetermined. V lost 0 bases, J lost 7 bases, and 14 bases lay in between. This CDR3 has 15 residues. The V gene's germline CDR1 is SGHRS and CDR2 YFSETQ. Here the CDR3 DNA reads TGCGCCAGCAGCTTGGCCGGTCGGAACAGAAATGAGCAGTTCTTC. This translates into CASSLAGRNRNEQFF.

The J gene is TRBJ2-7, the V gene TRBV27; D possibly corresponds to TRBD2 (6 bases). From germline, CDR1 is MNHEY and CDR2 SMNVEV (reference sequence). Trimming shortened V by 6 bases and J by 0 bases, and 12 bases separated the two germline ends. CDR3 length: 14 residues. This CDR3 reads CASSPRGLSYEQYF. In nucleotides, the CDR3 is TGTGCCAGCAGCCCCCGGGGACTCTCCTACGAGCAGTACTTC.

The V gene is TRBV27, the J gene TRBJ2-3; 10 bases line up with TRBD1. V dropped 7 bases and J dropped 2; count of bases not matched to a gene: 9. Per germline, CDR1 MNHEY and CDR2 SMNVEV (reference sequence). This CDR3 has 16 residues. CDR3 sequence: CASTPDRGKDTDTQYF. The CDR3 nucleotides read TGTGCCAGCACCCCGGACAGGGGGAAAGACACAGATACGCAGTATTTT.

The chain joins TRBV5-1 to TRBJ2-1; D is ambiguous. Germline assignment: CDR1 SGHRS and CDR2 YFSETQ. This CDR3 comprises 14 residues. Trimming shortened V by 0 bases and J by 6 bases, and 10 bases separated the two germline ends. The CDR3 bases are TGCGCCAGCAGCTTGGCCCTAGGTCGCAATGAGCAGTTCTTC. Residues: CASSLALGRNEQFF.

V usage is TRBV25-1 and J usage is TRBJ1-1; D is unclear. The V gene lost 10 bases and the J gene lost 1 base, with 10 bases spanning the gap. This CDR3 is 12 amino acids long. CDR1 and CDR2 from the germline V gene are MGHDK and SYGVNS. Here the CDR3 reads CATQVGNTEAFF. The CDR3 DNA reads TGTGCCACCCAGGTAGGGAACACTGAAGCTTTCTTT.